The sequence of this TCR beta chain was determined in a study of OX40 agonist ivuxolimab in advanced cancers. On the study more broadly: Patients enrolled in dose escalation were diagnosed with hepatocellular carcinoma, melanoma, renal cell or head and neck cancer. Earlier anti-PD-1, anti-PD-L1 or anti-CTLA-4 therapy was permitted; under 50% had received some.

About this clone: Its cognate antigen is unknown.

Per the germline V gene, CDR1 is SEHNR and CDR2 is FQNEAQ (reference sequence). There are 14 residues in the CDR3. The V end lost 2 bases, the J end lost 10 bases, and 17 bases lay between the germline ends. The study's findings and limits: There was clonal expansion of CD4+ and CD8+ blood T cells by week 6 at 0.1 to 3.0 mg/kg. It was not determined which antigens were specifically recognized by the peripheral T cells that had undergone clonal expansion.

The protocol was immunoSEQ multiplex PCR, while the TCRdb copy is restricted to in-frame clones and leaves out a portion. The sample contains tens of thousands of clones, roughly 86% of which appear only once. This chain connects TRBV7-9 to TRBJ1-1; possibly TRBD1 for D (6 bases). This specimen was CD4+ or CD8+ T cells sorted from blood, taken in a trial of the OX40 agonist ivuxolimab. This TCR was sampled from an adult with an advanced solid tumor such as melanoma, head and neck, liver or kidney cancer. For the CDR3, the DNA is TGTGCCAGCAGCTTATTGATCGGGGGCTCGGTAGCTTTCTTT. Translated: CASSLLIGGSVAFF. The variable domain in full, completed from reference TRBV7-9 and TRBJ1-1, reads DTGVSQNPRHKITKRGQNVTFRCDPISEHNRLYWYRQTLGQGPEFLTYFQNEAQLEKSRLLSDRFSAERPKGSFSTLEIQRTEQGDSAMYLCASSLLIGGSVAFFGQGTRLTVV.